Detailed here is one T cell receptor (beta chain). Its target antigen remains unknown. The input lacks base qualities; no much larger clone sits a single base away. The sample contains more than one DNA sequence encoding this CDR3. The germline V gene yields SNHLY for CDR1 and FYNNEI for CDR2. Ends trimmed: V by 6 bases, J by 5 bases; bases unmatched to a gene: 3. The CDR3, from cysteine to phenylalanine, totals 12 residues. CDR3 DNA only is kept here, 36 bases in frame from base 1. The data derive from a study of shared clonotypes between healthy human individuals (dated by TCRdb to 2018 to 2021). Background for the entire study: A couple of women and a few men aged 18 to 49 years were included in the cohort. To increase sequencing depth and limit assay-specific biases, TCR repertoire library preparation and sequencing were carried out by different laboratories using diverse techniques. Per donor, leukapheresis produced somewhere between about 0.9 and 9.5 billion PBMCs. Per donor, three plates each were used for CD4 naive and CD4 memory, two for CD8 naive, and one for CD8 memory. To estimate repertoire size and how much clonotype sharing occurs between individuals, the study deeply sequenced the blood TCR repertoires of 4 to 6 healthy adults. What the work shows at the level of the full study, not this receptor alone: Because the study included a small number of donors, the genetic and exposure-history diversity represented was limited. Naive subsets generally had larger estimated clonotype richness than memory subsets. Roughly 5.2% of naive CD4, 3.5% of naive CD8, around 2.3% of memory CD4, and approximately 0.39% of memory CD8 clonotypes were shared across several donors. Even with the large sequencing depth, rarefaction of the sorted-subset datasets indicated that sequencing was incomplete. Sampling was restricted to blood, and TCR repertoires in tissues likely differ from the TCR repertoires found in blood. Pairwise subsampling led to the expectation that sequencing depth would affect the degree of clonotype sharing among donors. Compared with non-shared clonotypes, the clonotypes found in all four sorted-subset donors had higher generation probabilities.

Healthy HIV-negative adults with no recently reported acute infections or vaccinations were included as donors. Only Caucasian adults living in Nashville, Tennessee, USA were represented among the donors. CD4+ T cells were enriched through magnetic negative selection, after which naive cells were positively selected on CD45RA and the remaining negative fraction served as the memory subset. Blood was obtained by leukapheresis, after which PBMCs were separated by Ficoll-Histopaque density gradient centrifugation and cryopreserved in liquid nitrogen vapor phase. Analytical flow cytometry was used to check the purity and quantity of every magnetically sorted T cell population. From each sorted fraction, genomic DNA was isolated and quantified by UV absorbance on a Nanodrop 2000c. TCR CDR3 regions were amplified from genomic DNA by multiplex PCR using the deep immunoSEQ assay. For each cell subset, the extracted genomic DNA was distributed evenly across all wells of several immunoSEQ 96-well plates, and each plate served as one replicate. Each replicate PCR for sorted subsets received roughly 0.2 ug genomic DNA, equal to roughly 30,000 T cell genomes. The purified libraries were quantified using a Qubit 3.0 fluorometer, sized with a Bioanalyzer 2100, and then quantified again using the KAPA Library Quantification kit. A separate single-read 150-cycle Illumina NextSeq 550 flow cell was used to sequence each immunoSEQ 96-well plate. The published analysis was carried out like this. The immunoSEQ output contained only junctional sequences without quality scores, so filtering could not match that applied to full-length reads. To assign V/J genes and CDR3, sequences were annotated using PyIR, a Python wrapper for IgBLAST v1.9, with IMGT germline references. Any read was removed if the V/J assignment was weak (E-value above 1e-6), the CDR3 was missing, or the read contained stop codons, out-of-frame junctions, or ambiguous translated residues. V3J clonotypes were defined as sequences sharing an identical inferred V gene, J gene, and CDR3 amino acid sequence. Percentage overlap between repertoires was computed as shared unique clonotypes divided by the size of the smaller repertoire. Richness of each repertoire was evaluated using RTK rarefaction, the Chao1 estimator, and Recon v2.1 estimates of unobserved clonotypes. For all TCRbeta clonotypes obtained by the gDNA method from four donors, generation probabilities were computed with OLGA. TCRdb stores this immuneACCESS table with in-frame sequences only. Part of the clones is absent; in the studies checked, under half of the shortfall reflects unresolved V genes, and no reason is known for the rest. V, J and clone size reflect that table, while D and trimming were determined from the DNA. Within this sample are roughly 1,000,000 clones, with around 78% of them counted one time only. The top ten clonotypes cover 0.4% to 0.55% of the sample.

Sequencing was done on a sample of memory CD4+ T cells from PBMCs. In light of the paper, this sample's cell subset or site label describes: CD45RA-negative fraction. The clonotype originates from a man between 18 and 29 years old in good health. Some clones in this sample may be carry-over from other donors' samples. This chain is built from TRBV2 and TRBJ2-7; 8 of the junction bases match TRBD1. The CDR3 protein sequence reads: CASSDRGHEQYF. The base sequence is TGTGCCAGCAGCGACAGGGGTCACGAGCAGTACTTC.